This TCR beta chain is drawn from a study of cytomegalovirus exposure and HLA in healthy donors. Study outcomes and limitations: Highly shared sequence variants in one cluster were likely a sequencing artifact. It was only CMV serostatus that was available as immune exposure information. Cytomegalovirus status was reportedly diagnosed by the classifier with high specificity and sensitivity.

Germline-derived CDR1 and CDR2 are GTSNPN and SVGIG (reference sequence). The V gene end was trimmed by 5 bases and the J gene end by 1 base; junction bases not matched to a gene: 0. CDR3 length: 13 residues. A note on this clone: Its cognate antigen is unknown.

Both 60 Vbeta primers and 13 Jbeta primers went into the PCR. Using immunoSEQ multiplex PCR, the repertoire was profiled, and TCRdb retains in-frame clones only, with some absent. The sample lists about 140,000 clones, around three quarters seen once, with 5% to 8.5% in the top ten. The sample comprised PBMCs. The chain combines TRBV30 with TRBJ1-5, with 9 nucleotides matching TRBD1. This clonotype originated in a man in his forties in good health and CMV-seropositive. CDR3 nucleotide sequence: TGTGCCTGGGACAGGGGGAGCAATCAGCCCCAGCATTTT. Residues: CAWDRGSNQPQHF.